This TCR beta chain was captured in a study of blood T cell repertoires in COVID-19. The sample holds a few counts of this clone. The CDR3 is 16 residues long. Per the germline V gene, CDR1 is MNHEY and CDR2 is SMNVEV (reference sequence). V was clipped by 2 bases and J by 4 bases, with 15 bases between them. The assay was immunoSEQ multiplex PCR, and TCRdb's table has in-frame clones only and misses some. The table includes under 200,000 clones, about 88% detected once. V gene TRBV27 combines with J gene TRBJ2-1; D ambiguous. The source is a man between 18 and 29 years old with active or convalescent COVID-19. Sequences were obtained from peripheral blood. CDR3 sequence: CASSLAGSRTYNEQFF. The CDR3 coding sequence is TGTGCCAGCAGTTTAGCCGGGTCCAGAACTTACAATGAGCAGTTCTTC.